This TCR beta chain was obtained from a study of blood T cell repertoires in COVID-19. Study summary: From the United States, Italy and Spain came samples of acute and convalescent COVID-19. In each case, the material was cDNA or gDNA derived from T cells, B-cell-depleted T cells, or PBMCs.

Per the study methods: Amplification from reference gene primers served as the basis for estimated nucleated cell counts. Repertoires were generated with immunoSEQ multiplex PCR, while TCRdb's copy carries only in-frame clones and drops some. D and trimming were read from the DNA, whereas the V and J calls and clone size are those reported in that table. Among roughly 100,000 clones listed, approximately 80% were seen once. Trimming cost V 3 bases and J 7 bases, with 22 bases left between them. Germline V gives CDR1 MDHEN, CDR2 SYDVKM. This CDR3 has 17 residues. The specimen sequenced was peripheral blood. The rearrangement links TRBV28 to TRBJ1-5; D perhaps matches TRBD1 (6 bases). This receptor was identified in a human donor in a cohort sampled during active COVID-19. DNA of the CDR3: TGTGCCAGCAGTTTGGAGAGAGACAGGCCTGTGGGACAGCCCCAGCATTTT. Translated: CASSLERDRPVGQPQHF.